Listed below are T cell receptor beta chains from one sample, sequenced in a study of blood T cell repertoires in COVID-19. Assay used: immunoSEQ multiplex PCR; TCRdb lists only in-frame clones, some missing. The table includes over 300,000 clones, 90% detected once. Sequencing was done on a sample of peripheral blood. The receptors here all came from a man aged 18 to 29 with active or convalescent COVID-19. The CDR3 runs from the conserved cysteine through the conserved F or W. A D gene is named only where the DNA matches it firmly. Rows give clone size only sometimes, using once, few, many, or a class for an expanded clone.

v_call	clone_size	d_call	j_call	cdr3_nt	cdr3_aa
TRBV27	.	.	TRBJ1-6	TGTGCCAGCACTCAGGGATGGGGAAATTCACCCCTCCACTTT	CASTQGWGNSPLHF
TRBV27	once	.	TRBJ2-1	TGTGCCAGCAGTTTAAGGGGCCCCTACAATGAGCAGTTCTTC	CASSLRGPYNEQFF
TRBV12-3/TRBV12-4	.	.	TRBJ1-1	TGTGCCAGCAAACTCGAGGGTTACACTGAAGCTTTCTTT	CASKLEGYTEAFF
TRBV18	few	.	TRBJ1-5	TGTGCCAGCTCACCACCTCCCTATAGCAATCAGCCCCAGCATTTT	CASSPPPYSNQPQHF
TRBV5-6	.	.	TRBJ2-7	TGTGCCAGCAGCTTGCTCAGCCCTGGAGACGAGCAGTACTTC	CASSLLSPGDEQYF
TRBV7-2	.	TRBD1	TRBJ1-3	TGTGCCAGCAGCTCGGGACAGGGTAACACCATATATTTT	CASSSGQGNTIYF
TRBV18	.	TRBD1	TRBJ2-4	TGTGCCAGCTCAACCGGGACAGTTCTAGCCAAAAACATTCAGTACTTC	CASSTGTVLAKNIQYF
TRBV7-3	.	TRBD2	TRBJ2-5	TGTGCCAGCAGTGTAGCGGGAAGTCGGGAGACCCAGTACTTC	CASSVAGSRETQYF
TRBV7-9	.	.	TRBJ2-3	TGTGCCAGCAGCATATTGGGCAGGGAAAGCACAGATACGCAGTATTTT	CASSILGRESTDTQYF
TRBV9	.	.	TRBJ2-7	TGTGCCAGCAGCGTAGCATTCGGGAGTGGCTACGAGCAGTACTTC	CASSVAFGSGYEQYF
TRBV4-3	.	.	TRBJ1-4	TGCGCCAGCAGCCAAGTGGCGGGCTTTGGCGTGGACGGGGCAACTAATGAAAAACTGTTTTTT	CASSQVAGFGVDGATNEKLFF
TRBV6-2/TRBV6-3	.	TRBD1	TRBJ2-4	TGTGCCAGCAGTTACCCGGGACAGACAAACATTCAGTACTTC	CASSYPGQTNIQYF
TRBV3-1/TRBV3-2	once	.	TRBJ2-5	TGTGCCAGCAGCCAAGATCAGGGGGGCTCTGGGGAGACCCAGTACTTC	CASSQDQGGSGETQYF
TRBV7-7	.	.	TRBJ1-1	TGTGCTAGCAGGCCACAAACTGAAGCTTTCTTT	CASRPQTEAFF
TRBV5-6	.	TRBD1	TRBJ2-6	TGTGCCAGCAGCTGGGAAAGGGGGCGCTTTTCTGGGGCCAACGTCCTGACTTTC	CASSWERGRFSGANVLTF
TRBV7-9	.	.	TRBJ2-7	TGTGCCAGCAGCTCGCTGTTCCTACCTCGTCAGTACTTC	CASSSLFLPRQYF
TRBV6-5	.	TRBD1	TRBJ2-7	TGTGCCAGCAGTTTCGGACAGGGGTCGCTCTACGAGCAGTACTTC	CASSFGQGSLYEQYF
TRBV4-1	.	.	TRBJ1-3	TGCGCCAGCAGCCAAATCGACAAAGAAACTGGAAACACCATATATTTT	CASSQIDKETGNTIYF
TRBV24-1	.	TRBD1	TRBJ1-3	TGTGCCACCAGTGATGCACCGGGACAGGGTAGAAACACCATATATTTT	CATSDAPGQGRNTIYF
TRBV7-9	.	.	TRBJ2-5	TGTGCCAGCAGCTTTATCGGAGAGGGCCTTAAGCAAGAGACCCAGTACTTC	CASSFIGEGLKQETQYF
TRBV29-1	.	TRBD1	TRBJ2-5	TGCAGCGCCGAGGGACAGGGGGAGACCCAGTACTTC	CSAEGQGETQYF
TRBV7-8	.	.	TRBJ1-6	TGTGCCAGCAGAGCCCCCGCCGGGGTTTCCTATAATTCACCCCTCCACTTT	CASRAPAGVSYNSPLHF
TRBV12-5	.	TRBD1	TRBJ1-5	TGTGCTAGTGGCCGTTCAGTACGGGGGGACAGGGATCAGCCCCAGCATTTT	CASGRSVRGDRDQPQHF
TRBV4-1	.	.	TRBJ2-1	TGCGCCAGCAGCGCCCTCTCGGCGGGAATAGGGAATGAGCAGTTCTTC	CASSALSAGIGNEQFF
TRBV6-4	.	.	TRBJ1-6	TGTGCCAGCAGCCAGGGGATTCTGAATTCACCCCTCCACTTT	CASSQGILNSPLHF
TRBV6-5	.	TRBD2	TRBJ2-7	TGTGCCAGCAGTTCCACGACTAGCGGGAAGCCCTACGAGCAGTACTTC	CASSSTTSGKPYEQYF
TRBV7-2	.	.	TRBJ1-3	TGTGCCAGCAGCTCCGGACAGCCGGGAAACACCATATATTTT	CASSSGQPGNTIYF
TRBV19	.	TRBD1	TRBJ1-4	TGTGCCAGTAGTATAGGATACAGGGGTGATGAAAAACTGTTTTTT	CASSIGYRGDEKLFF
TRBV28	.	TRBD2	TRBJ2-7	TGTGCCAGCAGTTTATCGGGACTAGCGGGAGGGGGCTACGAGCAGTACTTC	CASSLSGLAGGGYEQYF
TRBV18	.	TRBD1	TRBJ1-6	TGTGCCAGCTCACCCCAAGGGACAGCCGTAAATTCACCCCTCCACTTT	CASSPQGTAVNSPLHF
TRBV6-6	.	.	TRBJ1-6	TGTGCCAGCAGTTACCTGGACGGGGATAATTCACCCCTCCACTTT	CASSYLDGDNSPLHF
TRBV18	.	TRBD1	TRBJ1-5	TGTGCCAGCTCAAGGACAGGGGCCTTCAATCAGCCCCAGCATTTT	CASSRTGAFNQPQHF
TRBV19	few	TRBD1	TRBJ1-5	TGTGCCAGTAGTGCATCATACAGGGGGAGCAATCAGCCCCAGCATTTT	CASSASYRGSNQPQHF
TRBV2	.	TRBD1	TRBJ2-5	TGTGCCAGCACCAGACAGGGAAAAGAGACCCAGTACTTC	CASTRQGKETQYF
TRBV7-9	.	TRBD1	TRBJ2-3	TGTGCCAGCAGCTTAGCGCGGGACAGGAGCACAGATACGCAGTATTTT	CASSLARDRSTDTQYF
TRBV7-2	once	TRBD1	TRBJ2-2	TGTGCCAGCACCCCTCCGGGACAGGGGGCGATTAACGGGGAGCTGTTTTTT	CASTPPGQGAINGELFF
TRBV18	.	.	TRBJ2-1	TGTGCCAGCTCACCACACTGGCAGGGTTCCTACAATGAGCAGTTCTTC	CASSPHWQGSYNEQFF
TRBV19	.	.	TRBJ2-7	TGTGCCAGTAGTCCACAGGGACGCCGGGAGCAGTACTTC	CASSPQGRREQYF
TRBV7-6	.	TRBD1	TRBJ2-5	TGTGCCAGCAGCACCCCACAAGGGACAGGGATTAACCAAGAGACCCAGTACTTC	CASSTPQGTGINQETQYF
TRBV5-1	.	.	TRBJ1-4	TGCGCCAGCACCCCGTCGCCAGGGTTCGAGGAAAAACTGTTTTTT	CASTPSPGFEEKLFF
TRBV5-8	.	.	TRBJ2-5	TGTGCCAGCAGCATATACAGGGCCCTCCAAGAGACCCAGTACTTC	CASSIYRALQETQYF
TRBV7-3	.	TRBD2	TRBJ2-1	TGTGCCAGCAGGTCTAGCGGGTACGACAATGAGCAGTTCTTC	CASRSSGYDNEQFF
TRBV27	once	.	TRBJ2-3	TGTGCCAGCAGTGCCACCCCTAGCGTGAAGACAGATACGCAGTATTTT	CASSATPSVKTDTQYF